This T cell receptor (beta chain) was captured by sequencing in a study of blood T cell repertoires in COVID-19. Trimming at V came to 10 bases and at J to 5 bases, leaving 10 bases not matched to a gene. CDR3 length equals 15 residues. The V gene's germline CDR1 is ENHRY and CDR2 SYGVKD. As handled by the study authors: Reference gene primer amplification gave nucleated cell count estimates. Repertoires were generated with immunoSEQ multiplex PCR, while TCRdb's copy carries only in-frame clones and drops some. That table gives V, J and clone size, and the DNA gave D and trimming. The table shows roughly 240,000 clones, with roughly 85% occurring only once.

What was sequenced was peripheral blood. The chain couples TRBV10-3 to TRBJ2-1; 11 bases are shared with TRBD1. The sequence was obtained from a man aged 50 or older with COVID-19, enrolled during active disease. The CDR3, as DNA: TGTGCCACCCTTGGGACAGGGGGTACTCACAATGAGCAGTTCTTC. This gives the protein CATLGTGGTHNEQFF.